This T cell receptor beta chain was recorded in a study of PD-1 blockade in mismatch repair-deficient tumors. Produced via immunoSEQ multiplex PCR; TCRdb's table is partial and in-frame only. The data hold 40,000 to 60,000 clones, with 65% to 80% observed a single time. The germline V gene encodes CDR1 ENHRY and CDR2 SYGVKD. The CDR3 runs to 13 residues. The ends were cut back, 1 base at V and 3 bases at J, with 6 bases in the middle. Sequencing was performed on PBMCs, taken before pembrolizumab treatment. This chain connects TRBV10-3 to TRBJ1-1; D call uncertain. The sequence came from an adult with mismatch repair-deficient cancer. The CDR3 region is CAISEFGDTEAFF. CDR3 bases: TGTGCCATCAGTGAGTTTGGCGACACTGAAGCTTTCTTT.